This is a list of T cell receptor beta chains from one sample in a study of T-cell memory formation after mild COVID-19. A single record per CDR3 protein comes from TCRdb applying MiXCR to the 5' RACE reads. The table lists about 610,000 distinct CDR3 sequences, 15% to 20% of them singletons. Sample: PBMCs or a T cell subset sorted from them (not recorded which). These receptors were taken from an adult woman who had mild COVID-19 (a few samples of this study predate the infection). Cell type and time point are not known. Both conserved end residues are part of each CDR3. A D gene is named only where the DNA matches it firmly. Expanded clones get a size class; other rows say once, few or many, or leave the size out.

v_call,clone_size,d_call,cdr3_length,j_call,cdr3_nt,cdr3_aa
TRBV20-1,few,.,12,TRBJ2-5,TGCAGTGCCCTTCGTCGGGGGGAGACCCAGTACTTC,CSALRRGETQYF
TRBV7-6,few,TRBD2,18,TRBJ2-1,TGTGCCAGCAGCTCGGGGACTAGCGGGATGAGCTCCTACAATGAGCAGTTCTTC,CASSSGTSGMSSYNEQFF
TRBV7-7,many,.,12,TRBJ2-7,TGTGCCAGCAGCTTAGTTGCCTACGAGCAGTACTTC,CASSLVAYEQYF
TRBV4-2,many,.,15,TRBJ2-3,TGTGCCAGCAGCCAAGCAGGGTATAGCACAGATACGCAGTATTTT,CASSQAGYSTDTQYF
TRBV6-5,.,.,15,TRBJ1-2,TGTGCCAGCAGTTACTCGGCAGGGGACAACTATGGCTACACCTTC,CASSYSAGDNYGYTF
TRBV29-1,.,.,13,TRBJ1-2,TGCAGCGTTGAAGATCAGGCGGGGGGAGGCTACACCTTC,CSVEDQAGGGYTF
TRBV12-3/TRBV12-4,few,.,11,TRBJ1-4,TGTGCCAGCAGCTCTGGTGAAAAACTGTTTTTT,CASSSGEKLFF
TRBV12-3/TRBV12-4,.,.,12,TRBJ1-1,TGTGCCAGCAAGTCCGGGAACACTGAAGCTTTCTTT,CASKSGNTEAFF
TRBV7-7,.,.,13,TRBJ1-1,TGTGCTAGCATCTCGGACAGATCCGCTGAAGCTTTCTTT,CASISDRSAEAFF
TRBV20-1,few,TRBD2,14,TRBJ2-5,TGCAGTGCTAGAGATCGACTAGCGGGTGGTGACCAGTACTTC,CSARDRLAGGDQYF
TRBV20-1,.,TRBD2,14,TRBJ2-2,TGCAGTACAAGCGGGGAGACGAACACCGGGGAGCTGTTTTTT,CSTSGETNTGELFF
TRBV27,few,TRBD1,15,TRBJ1-2,TGTGCCAGCGGGGACAGGGGAACTTTTGGCTATGGCTACACCTTC,CASGDRGTFGYGYTF
TRBV12-3/TRBV12-4,.,.,12,TRBJ1-1,TGTGCCAGCAGGTCCGGGGATACTGAAGCTTTCTTT,CASRSGDTEAFF
TRBV10-2,.,.,16,TRBJ1-5,TGCGCCAGCAGGGACGGGACGGGGTTCCGCAATCAGCCCCAGCATTTT,CASRDGTGFRNQPQHF